Described below is a single T cell receptor (beta chain) sequence and its context. Antigen unknown. This sample is part of a study of shared clonotypes between healthy human individuals. Regarding the study as a whole: Sampling covered blood only; tissue repertoires likely differ.

Germline V CDR1 and CDR2: SGHDN, FVKESK. Losses at the gene ends were 5 bases for V and 2 bases for J; bases not matched to a gene: 8. The CDR3 sequence is 15 residues long. Method: immunoSEQ multiplex PCR; TCRdb's copy keeps in-frame clones and lacks some. Among about 2 million clones, 85% to 95% were seen once, and the ten largest hold more than 0.95%. CD45RO-negative, CCR7-positively selected cells formed the naive CD8 fraction, excluding terminally differentiated effector memory CD45RA+ cells. Sequencing used naive CD8+ T cells sorted from blood. V usage is TRBV14 and J usage is TRBJ2-7, with 8 bases identical to TRBD2. This clonotype originated in a man between 18 and 29 years old in good health. For the CDR3, the DNA is TGTGCCAGCAGCTACTCGACGGGAGGGCCCTACGAGCAGTACTTC. Translating it yields CASSYSTGGPYEQYF.